The rows below give T cell receptor beta chains drawn from one sample of a study of blood T cell repertoires in COVID-19. Here immunoSEQ multiplex PCR was the method, and the copy in TCRdb shows in-frame clones only, minus some. The sample has around 100,000 clones; around nine tenths are singletons. Sequencing was performed on peripheral blood. These receptors came from a human donor in a cohort sampled during active COVID-19. Each CDR3 is given with its conserved first and last residue. D genes are given only for firm matches. Some rows have no size entry. The others give once, few or many, or a class for an expanded clone.

clone_size	d_call	v_call	j_call	cdr3_nt	cdr3_aa
few	TRBD2	TRBV5-4	TRBJ2-7	TGTGCCAGCAGTCCCGCCGGGGGGGGAACCTACGAGCAGTACTTC	CASSPAGGGTYEQYF
.	TRBD1	TRBV15	TRBJ2-1	TGTGCCACCAGCAGAGATCCCCGGCAGGGGGCGCGGAATGAGCAGTTCTTC	CATSRDPRQGARNEQFF
.	TRBD1	TRBV4-3	TRBJ1-2	TGCGCCAGCAGCCAAGAGGGGGACAGGGGCCATGGCTACACCTTC	CASSQEGDRGHGYTF
.	TRBD1	TRBV5-6	TRBJ1-3	TGTGCCAGCAGCACCGGGACAGGGCCCTCTGGAAACACCATATATTTT	CASSTGTGPSGNTIYF
few	TRBD2	TRBV7-6	TRBJ2-7	TGTGCCAGCAGCTTAGGGCCGTCTAGCGGCTCCTACGAGCAGTACTTC	CASSLGPSSGSYEQYF
.	.	TRBV7-9	TRBJ1-2	TGTGCCAGCAGCTTAGATTTGGCAGGGCAGGGCTACACCTTC	CASSLDLAGQGYTF
once	.	TRBV6-5	TRBJ1-6	TGTGCCAGCAGTTACATGTCACCGGGGGATTCACCCCTCCACTTT	CASSYMSPGDSPLHF
.	.	TRBV30	TRBJ1-2	TGTGCCTGGAGTGGTTATAGCGGGGGGACTAACTATGGCTACACCTTC	CAWSGYSGGTNYGYTF
.	TRBD1	TRBV11-3	TRBJ2-5	TGTGCCAGCAGCCCCAGGGGGAAGGAGACCCAGTACTTC	CASSPRGKETQYF
.	TRBD1	TRBV3-1/TRBV3-2	TRBJ1-5	TGTGCCAGCAGCCAAGACGGGACAGGGGGAAAAAATCAGCCCCAGCATTTT	CASSQDGTGGKNQPQHF
once	TRBD2	TRBV27	TRBJ2-1	TGTGCCAGCAGTACCCCTTCGGGCGGGGGATACAATGAGCAGTTCTTC	CASSTPSGGGYNEQFF
.	.	TRBV6-1	TRBJ1-5	TGTGCCAGCAGTGAATCATACAGGGCAGATCAGCCCCAGCATTTT	CASSESYRADQPQHF
once	TRBD2	TRBV6-5	TRBJ2-3	TGTGCCACTTATTCCGGGGGGGCTAGCACAGATACGCAGTATTTT	CATYSGGASTDTQYF
.	.	TRBV7-9	TRBJ1-4	TGTGCCAGCAGCCCTGCTAGTTTTGCTTGGGAAAAACTGTTTTTT	CASSPASFAWEKLFF
.	.	TRBV28	TRBJ2-7	TGTGCCAGCAGTTTAACCCCCGCGGGGATGGAGCAGTACTTC	CASSLTPAGMEQYF
.	TRBD2	TRBV28	TRBJ2-5	TGTGCCAGCAGTCTACCCCGCGGACTAGCGATAGAGACCCAGTACTTC	CASSLPRGLAIETQYF
.	TRBD1	TRBV27	TRBJ2-7	TGTGCCAGCACTACCCGACAGGGGGGCGAGCAGTACTTC	CASTTRQGGEQYF
.	TRBD1	TRBV12-3/TRBV12-4	TRBJ2-7	TGTGCCAGTAGGGGACAGGTGGCGGACGAGCAGTACTTC	CASRGQVADEQYF
.	.	TRBV21-1	TRBJ2-5	TGTGCCAGCAAGCAGGGAAGGGGGCTTGGGATGGACGTCCCGTACTTC	CASKQGRGLGMDVPYF
.	.	TRBV9	TRBJ2-1	TGTGCCAGCAGCCCCCGCGGGGCCTCCTACAATGAGCAGTTCTTC	CASSPRGASYNEQFF
.	TRBD2	TRBV2	TRBJ2-1	TGTGCCAGCATGAGGACTAGCACCTACAATGAGCAGTTCTTC	CASMRTSTYNEQFF
few	TRBD1	TRBV18	TRBJ2-7	TGTGCCAGCTCACCTAGGGGGCCAGGCTACGAGCAGTACTTC	CASSPRGPGYEQYF
.	.	TRBV28	TRBJ2-7	TGTGCCAGCAGTCGTTCCTACGAGCAGTACTTC	CASSRSYEQYF
.	TRBD1	TRBV5-4	TRBJ2-1	TGTGCCAGCAGCAAGGGACAGGGAGTATACAATGAGCAGTTCTTC	CASSKGQGVYNEQFF
.	TRBD1	TRBV6-6	TRBJ1-5	TGTGCCAGCAGTTATCACAGGGGACTGGGACAGCCCCAGCATTTT	CASSYHRGLGQPQHF
.	.	TRBV7-9	TRBJ2-5	TGTGCCAGCAGCTCCCAGAGGGCTCTCCAAGGGGAGACCCAGTACTTC	CASSSQRALQGETQYF
.	.	TRBV5-1	TRBJ2-6	TGCGCCAGCAGCCCCTTTAACTCTGGGGCCAACGTCCTGACTTTC	CASSPFNSGANVLTF
.	TRBD1	TRBV2	TRBJ1-3	TGTGCCAGCAGGATCACGGGACAGAGCTCTGGAAACACCATATATTTT	CASRITGQSSGNTIYF
.	.	TRBV28	TRBJ1-4	TGTGCCAGCAACCCCCCGGGGGGTAGGGAAAAACTGTTTTTT	CASNPPGGREKLFF
.	TRBD2	TRBV5-6	TRBJ2-1	TGTGCCAGCAGCTTGTTGGCGGGAGGGGATGAGCAGTTCTTC	CASSLLAGGDEQFF
.	TRBD2	TRBV5-4	TRBJ2-7	TGTGCCAGCAGCTCGGGACTAGCGGGGGGGTTTGAGCAGTACTTC	CASSSGLAGGFEQYF
.	TRBD1	TRBV7-6	TRBJ2-2	TGTGCCAGCAGCATTCAGGACAGGACTACCGGGGAGCTGTTTTTT	CASSIQDRTTGELFF
.	TRBD1	TRBV30	TRBJ1-2	TGTGCCTGGGCCCCCAGGGGGCCGAACTATGGCTACACCTTC	CAWAPRGPNYGYTF
.	TRBD1	TRBV5-1	TRBJ2-7	TGCGCCAGCAGCCCTGGACAGGTCCCCTACGAGCAGTACTTC	CASSPGQVPYEQYF
.	TRBD2	TRBV18	TRBJ2-3	TGTGCCAGCTCCCTACACCCTGGCGGGAGAGGCGGGGATACGCAGTATTTT	CASSLHPGGRGGDTQYF
.	TRBD2	TRBV4-3	TRBJ2-7	TGCGCCAGCAGCCAAGGATTCTTAGGCGGGAGGGCCCCCTACGAGCAGTACTTC	CASSQGFLGGRAPYEQYF
few	TRBD2	TRBV4-1	TRBJ2-6	TGCGCCAGCAGCCACCTTGGACTAGCGGGAGCGGTGTCTGGGGCCAACGTCCTGACTTTC	CASSHLGLAGAVSGANVLTF
.	TRBD2	TRBV2	TRBJ2-1	TGTGCCAGCAGTGGAATAGAACTAGCGGGGAGGGATGAGCAGTTCTTC	CASSGIELAGRDEQFF
few	.	TRBV5-6	TRBJ1-2	TGTGCCAGCAGGGGGGGGCGAGACTATGGCTACACCTTC	CASRGGRDYGYTF
.	TRBD2	TRBV13	TRBJ2-7	TGTGCCAGCAGCCAGAGGGGCGGGGGGGCCTACGAGCAGTACTTC	CASSQRGGGAYEQYF
.	.	TRBV5-1	TRBJ2-5	TGCGCCAGCAGCTTGGCGGGGGGCAGCGGAACTACGGAGACCCAGTACTTC	CASSLAGGSGTTETQYF
once	TRBD1	TRBV19	TRBJ1-2	TGTGCCAGTAGTATTCACAGGGGTACTGGCTACACCTTC	CASSIHRGTGYTF
.	.	TRBV21-1	TRBJ2-4	TGTGCCAGCAGCAAAGTCACAGGGTTGCCCAAAAACATTCAGTACTTC	CASSKVTGLPKNIQYF
.	TRBD2	TRBV5-6	TRBJ2-1	TGTGCCAGCAGCTTGGGGACTAGCGGGAGCAACAATGAGCAGTTCTTC	CASSLGTSGSNNEQFF
.	.	TRBV12-3/TRBV12-4	TRBJ2-1	TGTGCCAGCAGTTTAGCCGCCTTCCAGGAGGTCTTC	CASSLAAFQEVF
.	TRBD2	TRBV7-2	TRBJ2-5	TGTGCCAGCAGCTTAGGACTAGCGGGAGGGTCCGAGACCCAGTACTTC	CASSLGLAGGSETQYF
.	TRBD2	TRBV11-2	TRBJ2-2	TGTGCCAGCAGCCCGGGACTAGCGGGGGGTTATTTCACCGGGGAGCTGTTTTTT	CASSPGLAGGYFTGELFF
.	TRBD2	TRBV7-2	TRBJ2-1	TGTGCCAGCAGCACACTAGCGGCCTACAATGAGCAGTTCTTC	CASSTLAAYNEQFF
.	.	TRBV29-1	TRBJ2-6	TGCGGAATTATAGGGGGTCTCTCTGGGGCCAACGTCCTGACTTTC	CGIIGGLSGANVLTF
.	TRBD2	TRBV16	TRBJ2-6	TGTGCCAGCAGCAGCGGGGCAGGTGGGGCCAACGTCCTGACTTTC	CASSSGAGGANVLTF
.	TRBD1	TRBV15	TRBJ2-4	TGTGCCACCAGCAGATACGGGACAGGCAAAAACATTCAGTACTTC	CATSRYGTGKNIQYF
.	TRBD2	TRBV19	TRBJ2-1	TGTGCCAGTAGTACGAGGGGTAGCGGGAGGGTAATAGGGGAGCAGTTCTTC	CASSTRGSGRVIGEQFF
.	.	TRBV15	TRBJ2-7	TGTGCCACCAGCAGGGCCCCGCCCGAGCAGTACTTC	CATSRAPPEQYF
.	TRBD2	TRBV7-9	TRBJ2-3	TGTGCCAGCAGCCCTAAGCCGGGACTAGCGGACTCAGATACGCAGTATTTT	CASSPKPGLADSDTQYF
.	.	TRBV15	TRBJ2-1	TGTGCCACCAGCAGAGACACGGGGGATTTCAATGAGCAGTTCTTC	CATSRDTGDFNEQFF
.	.	TRBV5-1	TRBJ2-2	TGCGCCAGCAGCCTGAGGGAGGTAGAGAGAACCGGGGAGCTGTTTTTT	CASSLREVERTGELFF
few	.	TRBV7-9	TRBJ1-5	TGTGCCAGCAGCTTTCCTAATCAGCCCCAGCATTTT	CASSFPNQPQHF
.	.	TRBV28	TRBJ2-5	TGTGCGGCCGCGGGTCTCGGAGAGACCCAGTACTTC	CAAAGLGETQYF